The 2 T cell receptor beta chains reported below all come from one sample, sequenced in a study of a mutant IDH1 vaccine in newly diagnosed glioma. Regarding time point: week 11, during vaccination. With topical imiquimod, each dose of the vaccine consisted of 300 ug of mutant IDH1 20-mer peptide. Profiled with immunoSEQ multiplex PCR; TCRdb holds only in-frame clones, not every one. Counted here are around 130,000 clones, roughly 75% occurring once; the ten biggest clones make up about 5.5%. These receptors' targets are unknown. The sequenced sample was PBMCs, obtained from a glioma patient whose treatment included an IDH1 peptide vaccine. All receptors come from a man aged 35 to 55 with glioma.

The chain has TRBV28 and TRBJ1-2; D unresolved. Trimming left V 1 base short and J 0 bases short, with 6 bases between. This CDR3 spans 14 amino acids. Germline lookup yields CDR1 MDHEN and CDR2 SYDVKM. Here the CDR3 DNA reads TGTGCCAGCAGTTTATACAGTGCTAACTATGGCTACACCTTC. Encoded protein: CASSLYSANYGYTF.

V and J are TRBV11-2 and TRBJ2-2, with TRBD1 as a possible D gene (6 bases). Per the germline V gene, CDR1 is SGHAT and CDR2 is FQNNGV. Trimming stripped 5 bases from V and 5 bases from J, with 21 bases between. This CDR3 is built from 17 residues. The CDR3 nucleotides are TGTGCCAGCAGCCCCCGTGACAGGAGGTTAGGAACCGGGGAGCTGTTTTTT. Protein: CASSPRDRRLGTGELFF.